What follows are 17 T cell receptor beta chains derived from one specimen sequenced in a study of blood T cell repertoires in COVID-19. TCRdb's copy holds only in-frame clones and misses some; the assay was immunoSEQ multiplex PCR. This table has 200,000 to 250,000 clones, 85% to 90% appearing once. The sequenced sample was PBMCs or T cells enriched from blood (not recorded which). The receptors were gathered from a woman between 18 and 29 years old in a cohort exposed to, infected with or recovered from COVID-19 (not recorded which).

The genes are TRBV19 and TRBJ1-2; D uncertain. The CDR3 sequence is 11 residues long. Germline V CDR1 and CDR2: LNHDA, SQIVND (reference sequence). V shed 10 bases and J shed 7 bases, with 13 bases lying between them. DNA for the CDR3: TGTGCCACGAACCCCTCAGGTGGCTACACCTTC. Protein: CATNPSGGYTF.

The J gene is TRBJ1-1, the V gene TRBV3-1 (or the pseudogene TRBV3-2); TRBD1 agrees at 9 bases. Germline CDR1 reads LGHDT; CDR2 reads YNNKEL (reference sequence). With V trimmed by 3 bases and J by 4 bases, 6 bases remained unmatched. The CDR3 sequence is 15 residues long. CDR3 DNA: TGTGCCAGCAGCCACGGGGACAGGGCCCTCACTGAAGCTTTCTTT. Protein product: CASSHGDRALTEAFF.

V usage is TRBV3-1 (or the pseudogene TRBV3-2) and J usage is TRBJ2-3; 7 bases line up with TRBD1. CDR1 is LGHDT, CDR2 YNNKEL, per germline (reference sequence). J gave up 2 bases and V 1 base, and 3 bases lay outside the gene matches. The CDR3 extends over 15 amino acids. The CDR3 coding sequence is TGTGCCAGCAGCCAAGGACAGGGAACCACAGATACGCAGTATTTT. This codes for CASSQGQGTTDTQYF.

The V call is TRBV24-1, the J call TRBJ2-3; the match to TRBD2 covers 8 bases. J lost 1 base, V lost 6 bases, and 5 bases had no gene match. Germline V gives CDR1 KGHDR, CDR2 SFDVKD. The CDR3 runs to 15 residues. The CDR3 reads CATSSGGAGTDTQYF. The DNA of the CDR3 is TGTGCCACCAGTAGCGGGGGCGCGGGCACAGATACGCAGTATTTT.

The CDR3 reads CASSGQAVISPLHF. The CDR3 coding sequence is TGTGCCAGTTCAGGACAGGCGGTAATCTCACCCCTCCACTTT. This chain links TRBV19 with TRBJ1-6, with 7 bases aligning to TRBD1. There are 14 residues in the CDR3. V lost 8 bases, J lost 10 bases, and 11 bases stayed unmatched. Germline CDR1 and CDR2: LNHDA and SQIVND (reference sequence).

The V gene is TRBV27, the J gene TRBJ2-1, with D possibly TRBD2 on 7 matching bases. Germline CDR1 and CDR2: MNHEY and SMNVEV (reference sequence). The CDR3 spans 15 residues. V lost 6 bases and J 4 bases, leaving 16 bases between the germline ends. The CDR3 bases are TGTGCCAGCAGGTTGTCAGGGGAGGGTTACAATGAGCAGTTCTTC. Residues: CASRLSGEGYNEQFF.

The rearrangement links TRBV28 to TRBJ1-2; weak D call: TRBD1 (5 bases). V dropped 6 bases and J dropped 4 bases, with 12 bases sitting between them. The germline gives CDR1 MDHEN, CDR2 SYDVKM. The CDR3 is 13 amino acids. In DNA form, the CDR3 reads TGTGCCAGCAGCCCAGGACAACGCTATGGCTACACCTTC. It encodes CASSPGQRYGYTF.

The chain has TRBV14 and TRBJ1-4, with no clear D. V dropped 5 bases and J dropped 0 bases, with 13 bases sitting between them. Germline V gives CDR1 SGHDN, CDR2 FVKESK. The CDR3 runs 16 residues. CDR3 nucleotide sequence: TGTGCCAGCAGCAGTTGGAGCGGCACAACTAATGAAAAACTGTTTTTT. Translation: CASSSWSGTTNEKLFF.

This chain connects TRBV6-5 to TRBJ1-1, with D possibly being TRBD1 (5 bases). The germline V and J ends were trimmed by 5 bases and 9 bases, with 22 bases remaining between them. Germline assignment: CDR1 MNHEY and CDR2 SVGAGI. This CDR3 is 15 amino acids long. The CDR3 reads CASSTGGDLGIKAFF. The DNA of the CDR3 is TGTGCCAGCAGTACCGGGGGGGACCTTGGTATTAAAGCTTTCTTT.

V is TRBV7-9 and J is TRBJ1-2, with a weak D call TRBD1 (5 bases). The ends were cut back, 10 bases at V and 2 bases at J, with 14 bases in the middle. Germline V gives CDR1 SEHNR, CDR2 FQNEAQ (reference sequence). The CDR3 is 13 amino acids. The CDR3 nucleotides read TGTGCCACTGCGGAGGAGGGGAACTATGGCTACACCTTC. This translates into CATAEEGNYGYTF.

V usage is TRBV30 and J usage is TRBJ1-1; 9 bases agree with TRBD1. Germline V gene sequence: CDR1 GTSNPN, CDR2 SVGIG (reference sequence). The CDR3 has 14 residues. Trimming at V came to 3 bases and at J to 3 bases, leaving 5 bases not matched to a gene. CDR3 sequence reads: CAWRDYRGHTEAFF. DNA of the CDR3: TGTGCCTGGAGGGATTACAGGGGGCACACTGAAGCTTTCTTT. Variable domain in full (rest from reference TRBV30 and TRBJ1-1): SQTIHQWPATLVQPVGSPLSLECTVEGTSNPNLYWYRQAAGRGLQLLFYSVGIGQISSEVPQNLSASRPQDRQFILSSKKLLLSDSGFYLCAWRDYRGHTEAFFGQGTRLTVV.

This sequence joins TRBV11-2 and TRBJ1-2; 10 positions agree with TRBD1. Per germline, CDR1 SGHAT and CDR2 FQNNGV. Germline trimming cut 7 bases from V and 3 bases from J; bases unmatched to any gene: 5. The CDR3 sequence is 14 residues long. For the CDR3, the DNA is TGTGCCAGCACCCTGGGGACAGGGGACTATGGCTACACCTTC. Amino acid sequence: CASTLGTGDYGYTF. Based on the CDR3 plus reference TRBV11-2 and TRBJ1-2, the full variable domain is EAGVAQSPRYKIIEKRQSVAFWCNPISGHATLYWYQQILGQGPKLLIQFQNNGVVDDSQLPKDRFSAERLKGVDSTLKIQPAKLEDSAVYLCASTLGTGDYGYTFGSGTRLTVV.

The gene calls are TRBV7-8 and TRBJ2-1; 8 bases map to TRBD1. J was trimmed by 9 bases and V by 5 bases; bases with no gene match: 6. The CDR3 sequence is 13 residues long. Per germline, CDR1 SGHVS and CDR2 FQNEAQ. CDR3 sequence reads: CASSPDRAGEQFF. The CDR3 nucleotides are TGTGCCAGCAGCCCGGACAGGGCGGGTGAGCAGTTCTTC.

The chain carries TRBV28 and TRBJ2-1; 8 bases are a match to TRBD1. V dropped 5 bases and J dropped 8; count of bases not matched to a gene: 5. The germline V gene encodes CDR1 MDHEN and CDR2 SYDVKM. The CDR3 has 13 residues. CDR3: CASSTDRVHEQFF. The CDR3 nucleotides are TGTGCCAGCAGTACGGACAGGGTGCATGAGCAGTTCTTC.

This chain uses TRBV10-3 with TRBJ1-6; the match to TRBD1 covers 7 bases. J lost 13 bases, V lost 3 bases, and 9 bases had no gene match. Germline V gene data show CDR1 as ENHRY and CDR2 as SYGVKD. This CDR3 comprises 14 residues. CDR3 region: CAISDEGGGSPLHF. In nucleotides, the CDR3 is TGTGCCATCAGTGATGAAGGGGGCGGGTCCCCCCTCCACTTT.

The chain employs TRBV5-1 and TRBJ1-4; a possible D gene is TRBD1 (6 bases). Germline CDR1 SGHRS, CDR2 YFSETQ. Trimming stripped 4 bases from V and 3 bases from J, with 13 bases between. CDR3 size: 15 residues. The CDR3 bases are TGCGCCAGCAGCCGGGGAGGGGGTTCTAATGAAAAACTGTTTTTT. This encodes CASSRGGGSNEKLFF.

This clone was counted a single time. This rearrangement joins TRBV19 to TRBJ2-1; 10 positions agree with TRBD1. This CDR3 region has 17 residues. Trimming at V came to 3 bases and at J to 5 bases, leaving 10 bases not matched to a gene. Germline values: CDR1 LNHDA, CDR2 SQIVND (reference sequence). CDR3 in amino acids: CASSINSGTGVHNEQFF. The CDR3 DNA sequence: TGTGCCAGTAGTATCAACTCCGGGACAGGGGTACACAATGAGCAGTTCTTC.